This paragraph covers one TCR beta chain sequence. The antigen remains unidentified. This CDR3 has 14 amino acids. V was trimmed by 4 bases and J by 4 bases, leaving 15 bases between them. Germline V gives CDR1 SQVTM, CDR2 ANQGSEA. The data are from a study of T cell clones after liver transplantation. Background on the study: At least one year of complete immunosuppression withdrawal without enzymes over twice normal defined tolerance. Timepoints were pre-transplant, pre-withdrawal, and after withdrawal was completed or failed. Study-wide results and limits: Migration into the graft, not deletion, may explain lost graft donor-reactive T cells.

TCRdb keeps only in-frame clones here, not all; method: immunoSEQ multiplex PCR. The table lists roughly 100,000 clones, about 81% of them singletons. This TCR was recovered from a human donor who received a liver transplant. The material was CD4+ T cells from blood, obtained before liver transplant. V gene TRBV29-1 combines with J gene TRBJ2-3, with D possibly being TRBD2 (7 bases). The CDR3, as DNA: TGCAGCGTTGCGGGGGGCGGTTTATCAGATACGCAGTATTTT. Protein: CSVAGGGLSDTQYF.